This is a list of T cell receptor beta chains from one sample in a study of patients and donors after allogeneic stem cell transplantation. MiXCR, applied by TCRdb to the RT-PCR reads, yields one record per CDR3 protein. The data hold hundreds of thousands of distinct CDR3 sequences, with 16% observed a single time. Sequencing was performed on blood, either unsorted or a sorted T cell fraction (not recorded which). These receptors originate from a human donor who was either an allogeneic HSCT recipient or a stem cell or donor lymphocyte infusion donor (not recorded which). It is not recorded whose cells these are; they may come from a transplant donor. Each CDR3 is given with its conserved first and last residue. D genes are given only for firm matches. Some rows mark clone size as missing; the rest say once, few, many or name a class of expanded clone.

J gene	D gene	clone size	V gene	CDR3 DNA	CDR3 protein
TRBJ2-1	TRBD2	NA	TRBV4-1	TGCGCCAGCAGCGAAGGCGGGGGGGCCGGGTATGAGCAGTTCTTC	CASSEGGGAGYEQFF
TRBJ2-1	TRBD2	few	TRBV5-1	TGCGCCAGCAGCTTGGCCTTGAGCGGGGGCGTAGACTCCTACAATGAGCAGTTCTTC	CASSLALSGGVDSYNEQFF
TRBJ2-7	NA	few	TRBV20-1	TGCAGTGCTAGAGATCGGTTGGACTCCTACGAGCAGTACTTC	CSARDRLDSYEQYF
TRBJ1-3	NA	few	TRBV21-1	TGTGCCAGCAGCAAAGGGCGCGGGACTGGAAACACCATATATTTT	CASSKGRGTGNTIYF
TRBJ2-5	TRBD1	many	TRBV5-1	TGCGCCAGCAGCTCAAACACGGACAGGGTGGAGACCCAGTACTTC	CASSSNTDRVETQYF
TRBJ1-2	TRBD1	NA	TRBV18	TGTGCCAGCTCCCTCAACAGGGGGCCTAAGTATGGCTACACCTTC	CASSLNRGPKYGYTF
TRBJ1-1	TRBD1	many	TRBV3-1	TGTGCCAGCAGCCAACCCGGACAGGGGGGCACTGAAGCTTTCTTT	CASSQPGQGGTEAFF
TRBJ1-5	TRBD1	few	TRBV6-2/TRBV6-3	TGTGCCAGCAGTTACACAGGGGGGATTCAGCCCCAGCATTTT	CASSYTGGIQPQHF
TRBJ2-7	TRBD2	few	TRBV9	TGTGCCAGCAGCGTAGAAGCACTAGCGCTAAGTTCTCTCGATACCTACGAGCAGTACTTC	CASSVEALALSSLDTYEQYF
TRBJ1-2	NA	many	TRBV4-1	TGCGCCAGCAGCAACCCTCTTCTGAGGTATGGCTACACCTTC	CASSNPLLRYGYTF
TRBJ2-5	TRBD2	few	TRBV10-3	TGTGCCACAACACCTAGCGGGCAAGAGACCCAGTACTTC	CATTPSGQETQYF
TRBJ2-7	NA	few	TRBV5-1	TGCGCCAGCAGCACCGGGCCCAGAGGCCCCTATGAGCAGTACTTC	CASSTGPRGPYEQYF
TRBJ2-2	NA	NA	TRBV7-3	TGTGCCAGCAGGGAAACCGGGGGCAGCCGGGAGCTGTTTTTT	CASRETGGSRELFF
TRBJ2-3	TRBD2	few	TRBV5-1	TGCGCCAGCAGCTTGCGACCTTCGCGGGAGGGCCCAGATACGCAGTATTTT	CASSLRPSREGPDTQYF
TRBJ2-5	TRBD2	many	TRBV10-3	TGTGCCATGCTAAAACTAGCGGAAGAGACCCAGTACTTC	CAMLKLAEETQYF
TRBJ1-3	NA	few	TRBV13	TGTGCCAGCAGCTTGAGGACACCCTATTCTGGAAACACCATATATTTT	CASSLRTPYSGNTIYF
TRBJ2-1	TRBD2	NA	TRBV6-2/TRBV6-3	TGTGCCAGCAGTTATGGGCGGGGGGGAGGTTATGAGCAGTTCTTC	CASSYGRGGGYEQFF
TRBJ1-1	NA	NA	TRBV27	TGTGCCAGCAGTTTATCCCCTCCGGGCACTGAAGCTTTCTTT	CASSLSPPGTEAFF
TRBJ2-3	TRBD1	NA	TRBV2	TGTGCCAGCAGTACACAGGGGGCTCCTAATACGCAGTATTTT	CASSTQGAPNTQYF
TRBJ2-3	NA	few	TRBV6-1	TGTGCCAGCACCTCTAGCTTTTCTAGCACAGATACGCAGTATTTT	CASTSSFSSTDTQYF
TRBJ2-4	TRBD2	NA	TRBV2	TGTGCCAGCAGTGGGTTTAGCGGGACTAAAAACATTCAGTACTTC	CASSGFSGTKNIQYF
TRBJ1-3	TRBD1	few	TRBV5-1	TGCGCCAGCAGCTTGGTACGAAGGGGGCCTGGAAACACCATATATTTT	CASSLVRRGPGNTIYF
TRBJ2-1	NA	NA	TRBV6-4	TGTGCCAGCAGCGATACTAACCGCAATGAGCAGTTCTTC	CASSDTNRNEQFF
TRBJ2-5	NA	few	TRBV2	TGTGCCAGCAGTCCCGGGACGTGGGGGGAGACCCAGTACTTC	CASSPGTWGETQYF
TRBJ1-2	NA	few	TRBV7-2	TGTGCCAGCAGCCACTTAGGGGGGGTCGGCGGCTACACCTTC	CASSHLGGVGGYTF
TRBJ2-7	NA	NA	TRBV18	TGTGCCAGCTCACCCCGAGTAAGCTCCTACGAGCAGTACTTC	CASSPRVSSYEQYF
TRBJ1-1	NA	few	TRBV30	TGTGCCTGGAGTGTACTATCGGGGGTCACTGAAGCTTTCTTT	CAWSVLSGVTEAFF
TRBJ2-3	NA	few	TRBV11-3	TGTGCCAGCAGCCACAGGGTTGGTGGAGATACGCAGTATTTT	CASSHRVGGDTQYF
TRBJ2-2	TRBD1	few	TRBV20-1	TGCAGTGCTAGAGATCAGGACAGGGGGCGCGTCGGGGAGCTGTTTTTT	CSARDQDRGRVGELFF
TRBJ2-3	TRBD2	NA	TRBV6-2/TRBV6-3	TGTGCCAGCAGGCGGGGACTAGCGATGAGAGATACGCAGTATTTT	CASRRGLAMRDTQYF
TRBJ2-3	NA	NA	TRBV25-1	TGTGCGGTCGGAACACTCCTAGATACGCAGTATTTT	CAVGTLLDTQYF
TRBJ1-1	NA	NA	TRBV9	TGTGCCAGCAGCGCGGGATCTTCTTTGGGGACTGAAGCTTTCTTT	CASSAGSSLGTEAFF
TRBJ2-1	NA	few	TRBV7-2	TGTGCCAGCAGCCCCCCAGATCTCCACAATGAGCAGTTCTTC	CASSPPDLHNEQFF
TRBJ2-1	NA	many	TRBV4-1	TGCGCCAGCAGCCCCGAAACTCCCGGGACTCTCAATGAGCAGTTCTTC	CASSPETPGTLNEQFF
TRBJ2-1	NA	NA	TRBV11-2	TGTGCCAGCAGCTTAGCGGGTTTCCCCTACAATGAGCAGTTCTTC	CASSLAGFPYNEQFF
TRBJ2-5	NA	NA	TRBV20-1	TGCAGTGCTGGGGACAAGTACCAAGAGACCCAGTACTTC	CSAGDKYQETQYF
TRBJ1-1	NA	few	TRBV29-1	TGCAGCGCTATATCCGGGAGTGCTGAAGCTTTCTTT	CSAISGSAEAFF
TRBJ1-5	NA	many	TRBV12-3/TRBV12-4	TGTGCCAGCATCCCGGGGCGGACCCAAAATCAGCCCCAGCATTTT	CASIPGRTQNQPQHF
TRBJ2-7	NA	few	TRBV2	TGTGCCAGCACCTTTTTGAGGGACGAGCAGTACTTC	CASTFLRDEQYF
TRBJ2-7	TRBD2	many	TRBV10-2	TGCGCCAGCAGCTCTAGCGGGAGTTACGAGCAGTACTTC	CASSSSGSYEQYF
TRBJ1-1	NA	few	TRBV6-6	TGTGCCAGCAACATCCGGGACGGCACTGAAGCTTTCTTT	CASNIRDGTEAFF
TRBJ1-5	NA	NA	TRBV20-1	TGCAGTGCTAGAGCCTGGACGGGGTTAAGCAATCAGCCCCAGCATTTT	CSARAWTGLSNQPQHF